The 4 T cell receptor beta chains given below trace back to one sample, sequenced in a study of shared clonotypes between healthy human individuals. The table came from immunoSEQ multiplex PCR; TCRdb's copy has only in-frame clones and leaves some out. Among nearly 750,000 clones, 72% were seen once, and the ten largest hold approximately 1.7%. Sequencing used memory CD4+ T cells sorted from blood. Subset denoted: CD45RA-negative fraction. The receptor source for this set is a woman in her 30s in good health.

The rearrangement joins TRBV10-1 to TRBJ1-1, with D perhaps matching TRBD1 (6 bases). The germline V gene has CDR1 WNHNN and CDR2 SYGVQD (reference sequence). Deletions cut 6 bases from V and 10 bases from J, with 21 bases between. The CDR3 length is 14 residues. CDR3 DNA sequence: TGCGCCAGCAGCCCTTCCGGGGACACCCGGGGAGCTTTCTTT. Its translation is CASSPSGDTRGAFF.

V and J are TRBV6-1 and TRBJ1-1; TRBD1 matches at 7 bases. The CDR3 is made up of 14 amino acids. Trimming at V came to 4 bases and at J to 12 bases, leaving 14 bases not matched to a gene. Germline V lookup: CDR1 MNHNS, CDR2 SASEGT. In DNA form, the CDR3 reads TGTGCCAGCAGTGGGGACAGCGAGGGACGATCGTCTTTCTTT. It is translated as CASSGDSEGRSSFF.

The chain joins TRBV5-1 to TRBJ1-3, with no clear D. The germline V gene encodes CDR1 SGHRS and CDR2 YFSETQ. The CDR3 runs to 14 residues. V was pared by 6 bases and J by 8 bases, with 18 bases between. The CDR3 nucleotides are TGCGCCAGCAAGGGTGTGGCAGAAGAAGACACCATATATTTT. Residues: CASKGVAEEDTIYF.

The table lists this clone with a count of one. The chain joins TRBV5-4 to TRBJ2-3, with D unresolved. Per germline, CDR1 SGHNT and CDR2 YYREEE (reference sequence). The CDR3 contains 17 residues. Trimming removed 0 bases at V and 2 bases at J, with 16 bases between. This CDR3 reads CASSLGLSPSNTDTQYF. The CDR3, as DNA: TGTGCCAGCAGCTTGGGATTGTCCCCATCAAACACAGATACGCAGTATTTT. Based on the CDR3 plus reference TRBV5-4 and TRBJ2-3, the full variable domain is ETGVTQSPTHLIKTRGQQVTLRCSSQSGHNTVSWYQQALGQGPQFIFQYYREEENGRGNFPPRFSGLQFPNYSSELNVNALELDDSALYLCASSLGLSPSNTDTQYFGPGTRLTVL.